The sequence of this T cell receptor beta chain was determined in a study of T-cell reconstitution after alpha-beta-depleted transplantation in children (TCRdb year 2016). A note on the overall study: T-cell immune reconstitution after TCRalphabeta/CD19-depleted allogeneic hematopoietic cell transplantation in children was quantitatively tracked in the study by means of TCR repertoire profiling.

The treatment or condition tag for this specimen amounts to: allogeneic hematopoietic cell transplantation with graft depleted of TCRalphabeta T cells and CD19 B cells. The children who served as transplant recipients had been given grafts of TCRalphabeta/CD19-depleted allogeneic hematopoietic cells. General conclusions and limits of the study: The apparently early recovery of alphabetaT-cell counts about two months after transplant reportedly depended on only several hundred rapidly expanded clones that came from non-depleted graft cells. The frequencies of hyperexpanded clones fell over the following months, and after one year, T-cell counts and TCRbeta diversity were mostly attributed to newly produced T cells. The high TCRbeta diversity at day 60 in some patients was ascribed to recipient T cells and intrathymic progenitors that had survived conditioning.

About this clonotype itself: Its recognized antigen is unknown. No base qualities exist here, and no much larger clone lies one base off it.

Receptor libraries were prepared by PCR. TCRdb names Illumina HiSeq 2500 as the instrument used. Molecular barcoding was employed in the preparation of TCR libraries, with unique molecular identifiers being used to normalize TCRbeta repertoire quantification. TCRdb reworked the public reads: Q25 trimming with fastp, MiXCR clone assembly, productive beta chains retained. CDR3 protein sequences are deduplicated, and each keeps its most common genes and DNA. Within this sample are about 400,000 distinct CDR3 sequences, with roughly 15% of them counted one time only. The ten top clones hold under 30% of the sample. In the germline V gene (reference sequence), CDR1 corresponds to DFQATT and CDR2 to SNEGSKA. Counted from cysteine to phenylalanine, this CDR3 has 12 amino acids. The sequence is cut down to CDR3 DNA, 36 bases in frame from base 1. The trim is 0 bases for V and 7 bases for J, with a gap of 6 bases between the germline ends.

The chain is assembled from TRBV20-1 and TRBJ2-2; no D gene is confidently identified. The TCR was taken from a boy younger than two who had a stem cell transplant for Wiskott-Aldrich syndrome, so the T cells may come from the graft donor. The sample consisted of PBMCs, mostly from graft donor cells, taken 360 days after TCRalphabeta/CD19-depleted stem cell transplant. The bases read TGCAGTGCTAGAGATAATAGCGGGGAGCTGTTTTTT. This gives the protein CSARDNSGELFF.